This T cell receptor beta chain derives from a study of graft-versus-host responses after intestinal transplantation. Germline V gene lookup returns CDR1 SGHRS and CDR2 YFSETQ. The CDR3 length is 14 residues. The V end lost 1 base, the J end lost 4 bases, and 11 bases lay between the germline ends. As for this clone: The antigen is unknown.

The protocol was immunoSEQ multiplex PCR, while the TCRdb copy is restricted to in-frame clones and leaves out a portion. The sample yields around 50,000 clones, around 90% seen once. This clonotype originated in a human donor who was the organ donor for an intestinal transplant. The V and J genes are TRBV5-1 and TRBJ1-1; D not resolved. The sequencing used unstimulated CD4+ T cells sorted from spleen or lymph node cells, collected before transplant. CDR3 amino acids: CASSLFGERTEAFF. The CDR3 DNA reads TGCGCCAGCAGCTTGTTCGGAGAGCGCACTGAAGCTTTCTTT.